These T cell receptor beta chains were read from a single sample in a study of Graves' ophthalmopathy and Graves' hyperthyroidism. TCRdb recomputed calls from the multiplex PCR reads with MiXCR, one row per CDR3 protein. The repertoire holds hundreds of thousands of distinct CDR3 sequences, with over 20% as singletons. Sequencing was done on a sample of peripheral blood. All receptors derive from a young woman with stable Graves' hyperthyroidism. Each CDR3 is given without its conserved first and last residue. For some rows the clone size is stated as once, few or many, or as a class when expanded; others skip it.

clone size: many
V gene: TRBV7-2
J gene: TRBJ1-2
CDR3 protein: ASSPRTVNYGYT

clone size: many
V gene: TRBV5-1
J gene: TRBJ2-2
CDR3 protein: ASSFQGNTGELF

clone size: many
V gene: TRBV7-9
J gene: TRBJ1-1
CDR3 protein: ASSVRGARMNTEAF

clone size: few
V gene: TRBV11-2
J gene: TRBJ2-7
CDR3 protein: ASSNTPPGQGLYEQY

clone size: many
V gene: TRBV29-1
J gene: TRBJ2-6
CDR3 protein: SVYRVGANVLT

clone size: many
V gene: TRBV19
J gene: TRBJ2-5
CDR3 protein: ASSIRREPQETQY

clone size: many
V gene: TRBV20-1
J gene: TRBJ2-7
CDR3 protein: SANGRGYEQY

clone size: few
V gene: TRBV18
J gene: TRBJ1-1
CDR3 protein: ASSPAAGGPGDTEAF

clone size: many
V gene: TRBV10-3
J gene: TRBJ2-5
CDR3 protein: AISTQASGQGETQY

clone size: .
V gene: TRBV20-1
J gene: TRBJ2-3
CDR3 protein: SPGRSTQY

clone size: many
V gene: TRBV7-9
J gene: TRBJ1-6
CDR3 protein: ASSFIGSPLH

clone size: .
V gene: TRBV6-2/TRBV6-3
J gene: TRBJ1-2
CDR3 protein: ASSYPGQGSYGYT

clone size: .
V gene: TRBV2
J gene: TRBJ1-1
CDR3 protein: ATQDRVMSTEAF

clone size: many
V gene: TRBV7-3
J gene: TRBJ1-1
CDR3 protein: ASSQDIGARTEAF

clone size: few
V gene: TRBV2
J gene: TRBJ1-5
CDR3 protein: ASTTGRVQPQH

clone size: many
V gene: TRBV2
J gene: TRBJ2-5
CDR3 protein: ASLGQGPETQY

clone size: many
V gene: TRBV6-1
J gene: TRBJ1-1
CDR3 protein: ASSLQKNTEAF

clone size: many
V gene: TRBV7-9
J gene: TRBJ1-1
CDR3 protein: ASSSQSGNTEAF

clone size: .
V gene: TRBV10-2
J gene: TRBJ2-7
CDR3 protein: ASSEQGGRSTPYEQY

clone size: .
V gene: TRBV24-1
J gene: TRBJ1-5
CDR3 protein: ATSSAGGYQPQH

clone size: .
V gene: TRBV20-1
J gene: TRBJ2-5
CDR3 protein: SAPDTVQETQY

clone size: many
V gene: TRBV19
J gene: TRBJ1-2
CDR3 protein: ASTRWTNERANYGYT

clone size: .
V gene: TRBV7-2
J gene: TRBJ2-7
CDR3 protein: ASRAEASGYEQY

clone size: few
V gene: TRBV4-1
J gene: TRBJ2-7
CDR3 protein: ASSQGTGYEQY

clone size: many
V gene: TRBV27
J gene: TRBJ2-6
CDR3 protein: ASRNRGLSGANVLT

clone size: many
V gene: TRBV13
J gene: TRBJ2-7
CDR3 protein: ASSYGGGLPLGEQY

clone size: many
V gene: TRBV7-2
J gene: TRBJ2-7
CDR3 protein: ASKLAGYYEQY

clone size: once
V gene: TRBV6-5
J gene: TRBJ1-2
CDR3 protein: ASSSKGRNYGYT

clone size: many
V gene: TRBV24-1
J gene: TRBJ2-7
CDR3 protein: ATSDSHSREQY

clone size: many
V gene: TRBV2
J gene: TRBJ2-7
CDR3 protein: ASRKRLLAAHYEQY

clone size: few
V gene: TRBV13
J gene: TRBJ2-5
CDR3 protein: ASSLFGDYQETQY

clone size: many
V gene: TRBV20-1
J gene: TRBJ1-5
CDR3 protein: SASEDGNQPQH

clone size: many
V gene: TRBV19
J gene: TRBJ2-7
CDR3 protein: AGFWGRTSGNEQY

clone size: .
V gene: TRBV10-3
J gene: TRBJ2-3
CDR3 protein: AISLAGGIFLDTQY

clone size: many
V gene: TRBV29-1
J gene: TRBJ1-1
CDR3 protein: SGGTANTEAF

clone size: .
V gene: TRBV10-3
J gene: TRBJ2-7
CDR3 protein: AISERGHSYEQY

clone size: few
V gene: TRBV20-1
J gene: TRBJ1-1
CDR3 protein: SAGGRLYTDAF

clone size: .
V gene: TRBV24-1
J gene: TRBJ2-2
CDR3 protein: ATSAASTGELF

clone size: many
V gene: TRBV28
J gene: TRBJ2-7
CDR3 protein: ASKDEGLADLFGDEQY

clone size: many
V gene: TRBV25-1
J gene: TRBJ2-7
CDR3 protein: ASSNGSHSYEQY

clone size: .
V gene: TRBV2
J gene: TRBJ2-5
CDR3 protein: ASSDAASGRAGETQY

clone size: many
V gene: TRBV15
J gene: TRBJ2-4
CDR3 protein: ATSRDTGIWNIQY

clone size: many
V gene: TRBV11-3
J gene: TRBJ2-5
CDR3 protein: ASSADRMETQY

clone size: few
V gene: TRBV6-1
J gene: TRBJ2-7
CDR3 protein: ASSDGTGGAYEQY

clone size: many
V gene: TRBV6-1
J gene: TRBJ2-7
CDR3 protein: ASSAGQSYEQY

clone size: few
V gene: TRBV3-1
J gene: TRBJ2-7
CDR3 protein: ASSQGLGQTYEQY

clone size: many
V gene: TRBV6-5
J gene: TRBJ2-7
CDR3 protein: ASSYRAGGIINEQY

clone size: many
V gene: TRBV10-2
J gene: TRBJ1-1
CDR3 protein: ASSESTAAF

clone size: many
V gene: TRBV18
J gene: TRBJ1-2
CDR3 protein: ASSPLDISNSYGYT

clone size: many
V gene: TRBV12-3/TRBV12-4
J gene: TRBJ2-7
CDR3 protein: ASSRRGNGEQY

clone size: many
V gene: TRBV6-2/TRBV6-3
J gene: TRBJ2-2
CDR3 protein: ASSTTVNTGELF

clone size: many
V gene: TRBV29-1
J gene: TRBJ2-5
CDR3 protein: SVQGGLNRDQETQY

clone size: many
V gene: TRBV28
J gene: TRBJ1-1
CDR3 protein: ASERASNTEAF

clone size: .
V gene: TRBV12-5
J gene: TRBJ2-7
CDR3 protein: ASGFSVYEQY